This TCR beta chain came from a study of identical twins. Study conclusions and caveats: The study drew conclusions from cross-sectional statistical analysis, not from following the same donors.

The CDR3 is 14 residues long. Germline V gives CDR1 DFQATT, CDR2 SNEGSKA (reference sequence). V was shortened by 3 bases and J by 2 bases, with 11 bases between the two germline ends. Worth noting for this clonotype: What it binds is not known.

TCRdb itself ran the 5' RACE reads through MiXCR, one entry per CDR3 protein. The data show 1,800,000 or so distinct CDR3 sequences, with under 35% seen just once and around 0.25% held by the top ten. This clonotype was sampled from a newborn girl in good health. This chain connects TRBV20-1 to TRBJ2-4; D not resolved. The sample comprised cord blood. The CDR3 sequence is CSASPRVPKNIQYF. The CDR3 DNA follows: TGCAGTGCTAGCCCCCGGGTACCCAAAAACATTCAGTACTTC.